This record looks at one T cell receptor beta chain sequence and its context. With random hexamers, 0.5 to 1 ug RNA was reverse transcribed. TCRdb ran MiXCR on the immunoSEQ multiplex PCR reads and lists one entry per CDR3 protein. The sample has a few hundred thousand distinct CDR3 sequences; approximately 95% are singletons. The data are from a study of CD8 T cells in Susac syndrome. The CDR3 consists of 15 residues. The V segment lost 2 bases and the J segment 4 bases; nucleotides outside the gene matches: 8. Sequencing of TCR beta was performed on blood CD8+ T cells and on blood CD4+ T cells. The J gene is TRBJ2-7, the V gene TRBV23-1, with TRBD2 matching over 7 bases. TRBV23-1 counts as an open reading frame of uncertain function. Source material: CD4+ T cells from PBMCs. The TCR comes from a human donor with multiple sclerosis. Written as DNA, the CDR3 is TGCGCCAGCAGTCAAAAGGAGGCTAGCGGATACGAGCAGTACTTC. This codes for CASSQKEASGYEQYF.